A selection of T cell receptor beta chains follows, all from one sample in a study of T cell changes during pregnancy in multiple sclerosis. Data came from immunoSEQ multiplex PCR; TCRdb stores just in-frame clones and leaves some out. The table lists around 30,000 clones, roughly 91% of them singletons. This sample comprised CD4+ T cells from peripheral blood mononuclear cells, obtained after pregnancy. The source is a female donor with multiple sclerosis, enrolled in a pregnancy study. CDR3s include the opening cysteine and the closing phenylalanine or tryptophan. Fields, in order: clone size, D gene, V gene, J gene, CDR3 protein, CDR3 DNA. A D gene is named only where the DNA matches it firmly. A row's size may be missing; if present it is once, few, many or a size class.

clone_size: .; d_call: .; v_call: TRBV9; j_call: TRBJ1-3; cdr3_aa: CASSVLGQTSGNTIYF; cdr3_nt: TGTGCCAGCAGCGTCCTAGGACAGACGTCTGGAAACACCATATATTTT
clone_size: .; d_call: TRBD2; v_call: TRBV2; j_call: TRBJ2-5; cdr3_aa: CASAGTSGQETQYF; cdr3_nt: TGTGCCAGTGCAGGGACTAGCGGCCAAGAGACCCAGTACTTC
clone_size: .; d_call: TRBD1; v_call: TRBV29-1; j_call: TRBJ1-2; cdr3_aa: CSVESGGVGYGYTF; cdr3_nt: TGCAGCGTTGAGTCAGGGGGCGTGGGCTATGGCTACACCTTC
clone_size: .; d_call: TRBD1; v_call: TRBV6-6; j_call: TRBJ1-5; cdr3_aa: CASSRDGQGFNQPQHF; cdr3_nt: TGTGCCAGCAGCCGGGACGGACAGGGGTTCAATCAGCCCCAGCATTTT
clone_size: .; d_call: TRBD1; v_call: TRBV29-1; j_call: TRBJ1-5; cdr3_aa: CSVAGQKGQPQHF; cdr3_nt: TGCAGCGTGGCGGGACAGAAGGGGCAGCCCCAGCATTTT
clone_size: .; d_call: TRBD1; v_call: TRBV27; j_call: TRBJ1-5; cdr3_aa: CASSWTGDSNQPQHF; cdr3_nt: TGTGCCAGCAGTTGGACAGGGGACAGCAATCAGCCCCAGCATTTT
clone_size: .; d_call: .; v_call: TRBV21-1; j_call: TRBJ2-6; cdr3_aa: CASSTQEGSGGSPGANVLTF; cdr3_nt: TGTGCCAGCAGCACTCAGGAAGGGTCAGGGGGCTCTCCTGGGGCCAACGTCCTGACTTTC
clone_size: .; d_call: .; v_call: TRBV5-1; j_call: TRBJ2-7; cdr3_aa: CASSFSSYEQYF; cdr3_nt: TGCGCCAGCAGCTTCAGCTCCTACGAGCAGTACTTC
clone_size: .; d_call: .; v_call: TRBV29-1; j_call: TRBJ2-1; cdr3_aa: CSVGYSSYNEQFF; cdr3_nt: TGCAGCGTTGGCTATAGCTCCTACAATGAGCAGTTCTTC
clone_size: .; d_call: .; v_call: TRBV4-3; j_call: TRBJ1-3; cdr3_aa: CASSQRYREITGNTIYF; cdr3_nt: TGCGCCAGCAGCCAAAGGTACCGGGAAATCACTGGAAACACCATATATTTT
clone_size: .; d_call: TRBD1; v_call: TRBV18; j_call: TRBJ1-1; cdr3_aa: CASSSGQGSSGTEAFF; cdr3_nt: TGTGCCAGCTCATCTGGACAGGGAAGTTCAGGGACTGAAGCTTTCTTT
clone_size: .; d_call: .; v_call: TRBV11-2; j_call: TRBJ1-1; cdr3_aa: CASSSYSGFEAFF; cdr3_nt: TGTGCCAGCAGCTCTTATTCCGGGTTTGAAGCTTTCTTT
clone_size: .; d_call: .; v_call: TRBV10-3; j_call: TRBJ2-7; cdr3_aa: CASLQGVASYEQYF; cdr3_nt: TGTGCCAGCCTACAGGGCGTAGCCTCCTACGAGCAGTACTTC
clone_size: .; d_call: .; v_call: TRBV11-2; j_call: TRBJ1-2; cdr3_aa: CASSPRVGGEYGYTF; cdr3_nt: TGTGCCAGCAGCCCCCGGGTAGGGGGGGAGTATGGCTACACCTTC
clone_size: once; d_call: .; v_call: TRBV19; j_call: TRBJ1-5; cdr3_aa: CASSETQLFSNQPQHF; cdr3_nt: TGTGCCAGTAGTGAAACACAGCTTTTCAGCAATCAGCCCCAGCATTTT
clone_size: .; d_call: .; v_call: TRBV11-2; j_call: TRBJ2-2; cdr3_aa: CASSPDRYPNTGELFF; cdr3_nt: TGTGCCAGCAGCCCCGACAGGTACCCTAACACCGGGGAGCTGTTTTTT
clone_size: .; d_call: .; v_call: TRBV29-1; j_call: TRBJ2-2; cdr3_aa: CSVGQRAGELFF; cdr3_nt: TGCAGCGTGGGACAGCGGGCCGGGGAGCTGTTTTTT
clone_size: .; d_call: .; v_call: TRBV10-3; j_call: TRBJ1-2; cdr3_aa: CAISPGSVDGYTF; cdr3_nt: TGTGCCATCAGTCCAGGGTCGGTGGATGGCTACACCTTC
clone_size: .; d_call: TRBD1; v_call: TRBV5-1; j_call: TRBJ1-1; cdr3_aa: CASSRDRVRTEAFF; cdr3_nt: TGCGCCAGCAGCCGGGACAGGGTTAGAACTGAAGCTTTCTTT
clone_size: .; d_call: .; v_call: TRBV9; j_call: TRBJ2-2; cdr3_aa: CASSVGLTGELFF; cdr3_nt: TGTGCCAGCAGCGTAGGTCTGACCGGGGAGCTGTTTTTT
clone_size: .; d_call: .; v_call: TRBV18; j_call: TRBJ2-5; cdr3_aa: CASSPPVRETQYF; cdr3_nt: TGTGCCAGCTCACCACCGGTCCGGGAGACCCAGTACTTC
clone_size: .; d_call: .; v_call: TRBV5-4; j_call: TRBJ2-1; cdr3_aa: CASRPSNIVRLVDEQFF; cdr3_nt: TGTGCCAGCAGGCCCTCGAATATTGTGAGGTTGGTAGATGAGCAGTTCTTC
clone_size: .; d_call: .; v_call: TRBV7-2; j_call: TRBJ1-1; cdr3_aa: CASSLVGGSEAFF; cdr3_nt: TGTGCCAGCAGCTTAGTGGGGGGATCTGAAGCTTTCTTT
clone_size: .; d_call: .; v_call: TRBV5-5; j_call: TRBJ1-1; cdr3_aa: CASSLDFGGGVEAFF; cdr3_nt: TGTGCCAGCAGCCTGGATTTCGGGGGGGGCGTAGAAGCTTTCTTT
clone_size: .; d_call: TRBD2; v_call: TRBV6-1; j_call: TRBJ2-5; cdr3_aa: CATWKSGSGETQYF; cdr3_nt: TGTGCCACTTGGAAGAGCGGGAGTGGAGAGACCCAGTACTTC
clone_size: .; d_call: TRBD1; v_call: TRBV18; j_call: TRBJ1-2; cdr3_aa: CASSQGGDHGYTF; cdr3_nt: TGTGCCAGCTCCCAAGGGGGCGACCATGGCTACACCTTC
clone_size: .; d_call: .; v_call: TRBV29-1; j_call: TRBJ1-1; cdr3_aa: CSVIRAVNTEAFF; cdr3_nt: TGCAGCGTTATCAGGGCCGTGAACACTGAAGCTTTCTTT
clone_size: .; d_call: TRBD1; v_call: TRBV19; j_call: TRBJ2-7; cdr3_aa: CASSAEQGALSYEQYF; cdr3_nt: TGTGCCAGTAGCGCCGAACAGGGGGCCCTCTCCTACGAGCAGTACTTC
clone_size: once; d_call: .; v_call: TRBV7-2; j_call: TRBJ2-7; cdr3_aa: CASRRRGGSYEQYF; cdr3_nt: TGTGCCAGCAGGAGAAGGGGTGGATCGTACGAGCAGTACTTC
clone_size: .; d_call: .; v_call: TRBV4-1; j_call: TRBJ2-1; cdr3_aa: CASSLELGPSSNEQFF; cdr3_nt: TGCGCCAGCAGCCTCGAACTAGGCCCCTCTTCCAATGAGCAGTTCTTC
clone_size: .; d_call: TRBD1; v_call: TRBV18; j_call: TRBJ1-1; cdr3_aa: CASSPDYRGLSTEAFF; cdr3_nt: TGTGCCAGCTCACCGGATTACAGGGGTTTAAGCACTGAAGCTTTCTTT
clone_size: .; d_call: TRBD1; v_call: TRBV12-5; j_call: TRBJ2-7; cdr3_aa: CASAVVNGQGESYEQYF; cdr3_nt: TGTGCTAGTGCCGTAGTGAACGGGCAGGGGGAGTCCTACGAGCAGTACTTC
clone_size: .; d_call: .; v_call: TRBV29-1; j_call: TRBJ2-1; cdr3_aa: CSAGGIGNEQFF; cdr3_nt: TGCAGCGCAGGGGGGATCGGCAATGAGCAGTTCTTC
clone_size: once; d_call: TRBD1; v_call: TRBV7-3; j_call: TRBJ2-1; cdr3_aa: CAGSGDRANEQFF; cdr3_nt: TGTGCCGGCAGCGGAGACAGGGCGAATGAGCAGTTCTTC
clone_size: .; d_call: TRBD1; v_call: TRBV5-1; j_call: TRBJ1-1; cdr3_aa: CASSLAGGYTEAFF; cdr3_nt: TGCGCCAGCAGCTTAGCAGGGGGCTACACTGAAGCTTTCTTT
clone_size: .; d_call: .; v_call: TRBV10-3; j_call: TRBJ2-3; cdr3_aa: CAISREADTQYF; cdr3_nt: TGTGCCATCAGCCGAGAGGCAGATACGCAGTATTTT